Below, one T cell receptor beta chain is given with its context. The antigen this receptor binds is unknown. No much larger clone is present one base from it, and per-base qualities are unavailable. Using the deep immunoSEQ assay, TCR CDR3 regions were amplified from genomic DNA by multiplex PCR. For each cell subset, the extracted genomic DNA was distributed evenly across all wells of several immunoSEQ 96-well plates, and each plate served as one replicate. For sorted subsets, approximately 200 ng of genomic DNA, equivalent to around 29,000 T cell genomes, went into each replicate PCR. Purified libraries were quantified with a Qubit 3.0 fluorometer, sized on a Bioanalyzer 2100, and re-quantified with the KAPA Library Quantification kit. A separate single-read 150-cycle Illumina NextSeq 550 flow cell was used to sequence each immunoSEQ 96-well plate. The source study handled its data this way. The immunoSEQ output contained only junctional sequences without quality scores, so filtering could not match that applied to full-length reads. To assign V/J genes and CDR3, sequences were annotated against IMGT germline references using PyIR, a Python wrapper for IgBLAST v1.9. Reads with weak V/J assignments (E-value above 1e-6), missing CDR3, stop codons, out-of-frame junctions, or ambiguous translated residues were removed. V3J clonotypes were defined as sequences sharing an identical inferred V gene, J gene, and CDR3 amino acid sequence. To compute the percentage overlap between repertoires, the number of shared unique clonotypes was divided by the size of the smaller repertoire. Richness of each repertoire was evaluated using RTK rarefaction, the Chao1 estimator, and Recon v2.1 estimates of unobserved clonotypes. OLGA was used to compute generation probabilities for all TCRbeta clonotypes that the gDNA method yielded from four donors. TCRdb provides this immuneACCESS table in a form limited to in-frame rearrangements. Some clones are lacking; in checked studies, under half of them reflect an unresolved V gene, and why the rest are absent is not known. V and J calls and clone size are copied from that table; D and trimming were computed from the DNA. Across this sample there are more than 1.2 million clones, with 97% to 99% seen only once. The ten largest clones take up over 0.3% of the sample.

These data belong to a study of shared clonotypes between healthy human individuals (TCRdb year 2020). The study in broad terms: A few men and a couple of women, aged 18 to 49 years, made up the cohort. To increase sequencing depth and limit assay-specific biases, different laboratories used diverse techniques to prepare libraries and sequence TCR repertoires. For each donor, CD4 naive and CD4 memory were each run on three plates, CD8 naive on two plates, and CD8 memory on one plate. Leukapheresis yielded between about 0.94 and 8.9 billion PBMCs per donor. The study deeply sequenced blood TCR repertoires of about 5 healthy adults to estimate repertoire size and the extent of clonotype sharing between individuals.

Healthy HIV-negative adults with no recently reported acute infections or vaccinations were included as donors. Only Caucasian adults living in Nashville, Tennessee, USA were represented among the donors. CD4+ T cells were enriched by magnetic negative selection; naive cells were then positively selected on CD45RA, and the negative fraction formed the memory subset. Blood was collected by leukapheresis, and PBMCs were isolated by Ficoll-Histopaque density gradient centrifugation and then cryopreserved in liquid nitrogen vapor phase. Analytical flow cytometry was used to check the purity and quantity of every magnetically sorted T cell population. Genomic DNA was isolated from each sorted fraction and quantified by UV absorbance on a Nanodrop 2000c. The investigation overall reported the following: Based on pairwise subsampling, the degree of clonotype sharing among donors was expected to be affected by sequencing depth. Naive subsets generally had larger estimated clonotype richness than memory subsets did. Even with the large sequencing depth, rarefaction of the sorted-subset datasets indicated that sequencing was incomplete. Sampling was restricted to blood, and TCR repertoires in tissues likely differ from the TCR repertoires found in blood. When a handful of donors were compared, the shared fraction of clonotypes was about 5% for naive CD4, more than 3% for naive CD8, 2.3% for memory CD4, and approximately 0.4% for memory CD8. Compared with non-shared clonotypes, the clonotypes found in all four sorted-subset donors had higher generation probabilities. The genetic and exposure-history diversity represented was limited by the small number of donors.

The sequenced sample was naive CD4+ T cells sorted from blood. Per the publication, the cell subset or site label means: CD45RA+ positively selected. The receptor comes from a man aged 25 to 40 in good health.

Here the CDR3 is given as CASRGSGRGTDTQYF. The nucleotide sequence reads TGTGCCAGCAGAGGTAGCGGGAGGGGGACAGATACGCAGTATTTT. The chain employs TRBV28 and TRBJ2-3; a stretch of 11 junction bases matches TRBD2. Based on the germline V gene, the CDR1 and CDR2 sequences are MDHEN and SYDVKM. Trimming accounts for 6 bases at V and 3 bases at J, while the number of junction bases matched to no gene is 5. From its cysteine to its phenylalanine, the CDR3 spans 15 amino acids. The entry retains the CDR3 DNA only, 45 bases that are in frame from base 1.